Given below is one T cell receptor beta chain in context. Its target is unknown. The method was immunoSEQ multiplex PCR; TCRdb's version includes in-frame clones alone and lacks a portion of them. The sample yields over 50,000 clones, around 84% seen once. The sample belongs to a study of T cell clones after liver transplantation. The CDR3 sequence is 11 residues long. The germline V gene has CDR1 DFQATT and CDR2 SNEGSKA (reference sequence). The V and J ends lost 6 bases and 7 bases, in that order; junction bases with no gene match: 3. Study-level points and caveats: Rather than being deleted, graft donor-reactive T cells may have moved into the graft.

The V gene is TRBV20-1, the J gene TRBJ2-5, with TRBD1 identical over 9 bases. This sample comprised CD4+ T cells from blood, obtained before liver transplant. The TCR was taken from a human donor who received a liver transplant. CDR3 region: CSAGQGLTQYF. The CDR3 DNA reads as TGCAGTGCAGGACAGGGGCTGACCCAGTACTTC.